The clone carrying this T cell receptor (beta chain) was seen a few times. Its antigen is still unknown. This entry belongs to a study of cytomegalovirus exposure and HLA in healthy donors. Regarding the study as a whole: The TCR clusters that emerged in the first cohort tended, a later analysis found, to co-occur in the approximately 110 validation repertoires. Using the classifier, cytomegalovirus status was reportedly diagnosed with high specificity and sensitivity. Some TCR beta chains (more than 150 of them) were listed as cytomegalovirus-associated.

Profiled with immunoSEQ multiplex PCR; TCRdb holds only in-frame clones, not every one. The table shows 160,000 or so clones, with around 82% occurring only once. This CDR3 has 13 amino acids. Trimming pared 0 bases from V and 10 bases from J, leaving 11 bases between. From germline, CDR1 is SGHRS and CDR2 YFSETQ. The clonotype was recovered from a man aged 25-45 years in good health and CMV-seropositive. Material for sequencing was PBMCs. The chain recombines TRBV5-1 with TRBJ2-1; D might be TRBD2 (5 bases). The CDR3 coding sequence is TGCGCCAGCAGCTTGGGGACTGAAGGGGAGCAGTTCTTC. It encodes CASSLGTEGEQFF.